The present entry profiles one T cell receptor beta chain with its context. The antigen this receptor binds is unknown. Qualities for individual bases were not recorded, and no much larger clone is one base off. This record comes from a study of blood T cells in healthy people across ages (dated by TCRdb to 2013 to 2016). Describing the broader study: In model experiments, template switching captured about one uniquely barcoded TCR beta cDNA molecule for every two T cells. Using deep sequencing normalized with unique cDNA molecular identifiers, the study measured how TCR beta repertoire diversity changes with age. The donors were split into four age groups: young (average 16 years), middle-aged (about 40), aged (about 62) and long-lived (under 85). Donors of different ages were randomly distributed across sequencing lanes to avoid experimental bias. The study analyzed two additional independent replicas of 1 million unique cDNA reads from the same blood draw for two donors, one aged 18 to 30 and one aged 80 or older.

Taken from the germline V gene, the CDR1 and CDR2 loops are SGHTA and FQGNSA. Including the terminal cysteine and phenylalanine, the CDR3 comprises 17 residues. Here the CDR3 DNA is all that survives: 51 bases in frame from base 1. Trimming takes 2 bases from V and 0 bases from J, and the germline ends sit 15 bases apart. Donors were under 40 systemically healthy Caucasian individuals from Russia aged roughly 6 to 100 years. Each donor gave around 9 milliliters of peripheral blood, collected into EDTA-treated Vacutainer tubes. PBMCs were isolated by Ficoll-Paque density-gradient centrifugation, with at least 6.5 million obtained per sample. Total RNA was extracted from PBMCs with Trizol reagent, with at least 5.5 micrograms obtained per sample. Naive CD45RAhigh/CD27high T cell percentages were measured by flow cytometry on a PBMC aliquot from every donor. General study outcomes and caveats: There was a strong correlation between observed TCR beta diversity and the percentage of naive T cells measured by flow cytometry. Because the CMV infection status of the donors was unknown, age-related changes in expanded clonotypes may potentially have been confounded. Observed TCR beta diversity per million T cells fell roughly linearly with age, and a significant reduction was already apparent by age around 40. Since profiling was done on bulk unsorted PBMCs, naive and antigen-experienced compartments could not be conclusively compared. Estimates of total diversity from one million sequenced T cells were regarded as lower bounds and underestimates. Compared with the aged group, the long-lived group had more naive CD4+ T cells, fewer expanded clones and increased TCR diversity, a pattern suggesting age selection.

The library was generated by 5' RACE. Sequencing relied on an Illumina HiSeq 2500. A second 7 to 11 cycle PCR used a sample-barcoded 5' primer and a J-beta primer mix. Each TCR beta cDNA molecule received a unique molecular identifier from a template-switch 5' adaptor carrying 12 random nucleotides. At least 2.5 million CDR3-containing paired-end reads were obtained from each sample. All of the RNA was converted into first-strand cDNA using the Mint cDNA synthesis kit, with a TRBC-specific oligonucleotide serving as the primer. Following uracil-DNA glycosylase treatment, a first 18-cycle PCR with universal primers M1SS and BC2_uni_R was performed on all cDNA. As for the authors' bioinformatics: Each sample was normalized by randomly selecting 1 million high-quality reads, each carrying a distinct molecular identifier. Instead of being binned into consensus sequences, reads that shared molecular identifiers were thrown out. MiTCR, with a Q25 quality threshold and the strictest error-elimination algorithm, was used for CDR3 identification, clonotype clustering and error correction. Lower-bound total TCR beta diversity was estimated with a nonparametric unseen species model using Euler transformation. TCRdb reprocessing: public reads trimmed at Q25 with fastp, clones called with MiXCR, in-frame beta chains kept. Each CDR3 protein appears once, grouped with its most common genes and DNA. The V and J calls shown here were made by TCRdb, not taken from the authors' results. For this sample the table gives approximately 600,000 distinct CDR3 sequences, of which roughly 53% were detected only once. Around 37% of the sample belongs to the ten largest clones.

The V gene is TRBV7-2 and the J gene is TRBJ2-3; the D gene is perhaps TRBD2, on 6 matching bases. The sequence came from a man aged 55 to 70 in good health. Sequencing input: blood. The nucleotide sequence is TGTGCCAGCAGCTTACCTAGCGAGGGGCCTAGCACAGATACGCAGTATTTT. This is translated as CASSLPSEGPSTDTQYF.